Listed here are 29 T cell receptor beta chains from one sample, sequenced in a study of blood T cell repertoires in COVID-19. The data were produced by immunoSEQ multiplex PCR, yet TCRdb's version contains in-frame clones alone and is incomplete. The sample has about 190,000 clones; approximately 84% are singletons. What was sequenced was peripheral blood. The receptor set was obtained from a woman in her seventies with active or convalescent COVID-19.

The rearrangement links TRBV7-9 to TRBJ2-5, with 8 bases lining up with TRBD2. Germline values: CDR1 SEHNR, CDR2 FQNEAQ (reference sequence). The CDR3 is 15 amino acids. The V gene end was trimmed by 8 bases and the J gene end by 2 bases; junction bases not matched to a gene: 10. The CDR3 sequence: CASRIAGFPQETQYF. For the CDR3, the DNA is TGTGCCAGCCGGATAGCGGGATTCCCACAAGAGACCCAGTACTTC.

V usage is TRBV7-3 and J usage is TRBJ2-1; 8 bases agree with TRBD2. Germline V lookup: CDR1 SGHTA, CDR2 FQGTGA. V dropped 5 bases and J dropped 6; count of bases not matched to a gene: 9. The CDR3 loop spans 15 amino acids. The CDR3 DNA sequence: TGTGCCAGCAGCAGAGCGGGAGCCTCGATCAATGAGCAGTTCTTC. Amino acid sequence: CASSRAGASINEQFF.

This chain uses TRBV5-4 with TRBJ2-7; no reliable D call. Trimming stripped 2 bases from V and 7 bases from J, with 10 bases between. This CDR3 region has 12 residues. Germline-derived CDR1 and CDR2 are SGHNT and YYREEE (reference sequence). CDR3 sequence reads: CASSFEVGEQYF. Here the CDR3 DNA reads TGTGCCAGCAGCTTTGAGGTGGGTGAGCAGTACTTC.

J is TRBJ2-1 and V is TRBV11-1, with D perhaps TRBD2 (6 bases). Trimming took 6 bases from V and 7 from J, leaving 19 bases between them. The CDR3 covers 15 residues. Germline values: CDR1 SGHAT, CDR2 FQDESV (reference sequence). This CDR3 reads CASRQAGIPTNEQFF. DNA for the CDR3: TGTGCCAGCAGACAAGCGGGTATCCCCACAAATGAGCAGTTCTTC.

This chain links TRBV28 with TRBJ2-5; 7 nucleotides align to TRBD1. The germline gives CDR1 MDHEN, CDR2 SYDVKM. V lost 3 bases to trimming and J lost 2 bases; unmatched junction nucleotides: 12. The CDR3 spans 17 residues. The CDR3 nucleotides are TGTGCCAGCAGTTTCGCTCGGCAGGGGACAGTTCAAGAGACCCAGTACTTC. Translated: CASSFARQGTVQETQYF.

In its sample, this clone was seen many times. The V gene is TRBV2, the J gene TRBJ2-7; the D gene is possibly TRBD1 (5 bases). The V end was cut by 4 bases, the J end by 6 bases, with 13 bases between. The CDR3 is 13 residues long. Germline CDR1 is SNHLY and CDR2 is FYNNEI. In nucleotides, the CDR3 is TGTGCCAGCAGTGGCCATCTAACAGGCGAGCAGTACTTC. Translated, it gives CASSGHLTGEQYF.

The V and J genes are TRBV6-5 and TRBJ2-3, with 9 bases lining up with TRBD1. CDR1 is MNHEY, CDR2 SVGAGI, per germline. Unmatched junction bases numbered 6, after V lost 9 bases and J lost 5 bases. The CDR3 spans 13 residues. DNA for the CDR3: TGTGCCAGTAGGACAGGGGCGGGAGATACGCAGTATTTT. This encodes CASRTGAGDTQYF.

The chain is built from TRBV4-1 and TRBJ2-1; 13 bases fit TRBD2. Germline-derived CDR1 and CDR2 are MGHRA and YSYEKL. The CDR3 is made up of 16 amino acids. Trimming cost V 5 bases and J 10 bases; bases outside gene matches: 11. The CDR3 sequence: CASSAPGLAGSGEQFF. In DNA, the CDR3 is TGCGCCAGCAGCGCCCCGGGACTAGCGGGATCTGGGGAGCAGTTCTTC.

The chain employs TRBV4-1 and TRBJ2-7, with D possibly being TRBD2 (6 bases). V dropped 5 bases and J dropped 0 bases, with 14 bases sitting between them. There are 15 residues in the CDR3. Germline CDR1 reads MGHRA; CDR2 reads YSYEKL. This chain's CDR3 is CASSYLARSSYEQYF. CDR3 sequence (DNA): TGCGCCAGCAGCTATCTAGCGAGGAGCTCCTACGAGCAGTACTTC.

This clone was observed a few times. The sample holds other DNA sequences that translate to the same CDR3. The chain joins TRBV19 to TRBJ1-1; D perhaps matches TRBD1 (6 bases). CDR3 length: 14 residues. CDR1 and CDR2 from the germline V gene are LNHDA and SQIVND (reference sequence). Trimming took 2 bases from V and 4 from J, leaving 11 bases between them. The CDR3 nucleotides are TGTGCCAGTAGTATAAAGAGAGGGGGCACTGAAGCTTTCTTT. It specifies CASSIKRGGTEAFF.

The CDR3 bases are TGCGCCAGCAGTCAATCTAGAGGACAAGCCTACTACGAGCAGTACTTC. Encoded protein: CASSQSRGQAYYEQYF. This rearrangement joins TRBV23-1 to TRBJ2-7; maybe TRBD1 (5 bases). TRBV23-1 falls under the ORF class, with uncertain function. The CDR3 consists of 16 residues. Trimming pared 0 bases from V and 3 bases from J, leaving 15 bases between.

The CDR3 bases are TGTGCCAGTAGTTTACAGGGGGCGAACTATGGCTACACCTTC. Protein product: CASSLQGANYGYTF. The chain couples TRBV19 to TRBJ1-2, with TRBD1 matching over 9 bases. The CDR3 is made up of 14 amino acids. Germline V CDR1 and CDR2: LNHDA, SQIVND (reference sequence). V was pared by 5 bases and J by 2 bases, with 3 bases of the junction left unmatched.

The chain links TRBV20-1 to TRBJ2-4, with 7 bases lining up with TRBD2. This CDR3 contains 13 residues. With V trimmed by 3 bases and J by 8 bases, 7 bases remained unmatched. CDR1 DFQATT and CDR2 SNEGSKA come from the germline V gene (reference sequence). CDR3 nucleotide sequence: TGCAGTGCTAGTTGGGAGGGCCTAGACATTCAGTACTTC. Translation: CSASWEGLDIQYF.

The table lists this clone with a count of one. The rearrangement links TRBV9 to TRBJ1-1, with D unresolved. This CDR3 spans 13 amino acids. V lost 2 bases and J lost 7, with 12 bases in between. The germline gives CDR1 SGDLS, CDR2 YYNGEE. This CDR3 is CASSVTQAGEAFF. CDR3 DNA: TGTGCCAGCAGCGTCACCCAGGCAGGTGAAGCTTTCTTT.

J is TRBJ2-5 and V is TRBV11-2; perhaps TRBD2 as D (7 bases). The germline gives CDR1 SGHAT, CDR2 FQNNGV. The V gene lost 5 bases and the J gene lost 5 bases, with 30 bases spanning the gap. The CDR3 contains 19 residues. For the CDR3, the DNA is TGTGCCAGCAGCCTCCGTACGACTACGTTGACGGGGGGCCTGGAGACCCAGTACTTC. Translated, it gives CASSLRTTTLTGGLETQYF.

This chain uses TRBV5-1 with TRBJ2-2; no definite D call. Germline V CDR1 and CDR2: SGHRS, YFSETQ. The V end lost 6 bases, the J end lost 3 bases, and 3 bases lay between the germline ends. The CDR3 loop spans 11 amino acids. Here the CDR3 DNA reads TGCGCCAGCACCTACACCGGGGAGCTGTTTTTT. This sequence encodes CASTYTGELFF.

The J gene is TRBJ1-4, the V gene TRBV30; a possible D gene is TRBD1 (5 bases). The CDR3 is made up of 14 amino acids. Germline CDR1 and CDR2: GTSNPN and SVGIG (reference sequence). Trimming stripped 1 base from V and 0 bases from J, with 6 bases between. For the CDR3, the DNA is TGTGCCTGGAGTGGGGGGGCAACTAATGAAAAACTGTTTTTT. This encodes CAWSGGATNEKLFF.

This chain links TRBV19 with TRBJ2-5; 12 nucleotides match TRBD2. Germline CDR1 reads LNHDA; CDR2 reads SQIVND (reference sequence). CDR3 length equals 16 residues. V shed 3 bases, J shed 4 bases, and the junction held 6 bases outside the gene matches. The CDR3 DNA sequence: TGTGCCAGTAGTATCCGGAGGACTAGCGGGATAGAGACCCAGTACTTC. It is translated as CASSIRRTSGIETQYF.

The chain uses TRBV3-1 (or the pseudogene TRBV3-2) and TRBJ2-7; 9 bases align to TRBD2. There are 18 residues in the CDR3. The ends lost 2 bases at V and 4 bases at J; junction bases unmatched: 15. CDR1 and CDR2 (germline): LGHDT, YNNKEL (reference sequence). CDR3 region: CASSQSRGSGSVQYEQYF. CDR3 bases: TGTGCCAGCAGCCAAAGCAGGGGTAGCGGGAGTGTCCAATACGAGCAGTACTTC.

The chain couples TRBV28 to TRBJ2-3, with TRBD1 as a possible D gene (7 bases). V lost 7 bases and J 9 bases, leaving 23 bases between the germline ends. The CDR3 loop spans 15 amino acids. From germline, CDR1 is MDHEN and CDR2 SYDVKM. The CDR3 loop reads CASNGAGQPTPTQYF. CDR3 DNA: TGTGCCAGCAATGGGGCGGGACAGCCTACACCGACGCAGTATTTT. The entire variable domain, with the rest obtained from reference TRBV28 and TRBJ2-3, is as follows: DVKVTQSSRYLVKRTGEKVFLECVQDMDHENMFWYRQDPGLGLRLIYFSYDVKMKEKGDIPEGYSVSREKKERFSLILESASTNQTSMYLCASNGAGQPTPTQYFGPGTRLTVL.

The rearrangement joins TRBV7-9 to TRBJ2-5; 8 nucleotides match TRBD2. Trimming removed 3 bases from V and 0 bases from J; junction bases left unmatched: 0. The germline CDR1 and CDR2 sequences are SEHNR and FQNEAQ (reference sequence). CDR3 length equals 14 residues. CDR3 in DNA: TGTGCCAGCAGCTTCGGGGGGGACCAAGAGACCCAGTACTTC. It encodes CASSFGGDQETQYF.

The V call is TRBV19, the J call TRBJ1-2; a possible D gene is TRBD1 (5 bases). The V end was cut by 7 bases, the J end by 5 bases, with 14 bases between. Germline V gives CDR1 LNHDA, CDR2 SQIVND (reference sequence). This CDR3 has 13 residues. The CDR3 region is CASKSDRHYGYTF. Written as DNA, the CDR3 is TGTGCCAGTAAGTCCGACAGACATTATGGCTACACCTTC.

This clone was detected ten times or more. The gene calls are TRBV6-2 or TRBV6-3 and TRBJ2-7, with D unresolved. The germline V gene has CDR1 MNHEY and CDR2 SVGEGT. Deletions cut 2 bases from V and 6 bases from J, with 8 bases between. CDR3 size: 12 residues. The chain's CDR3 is CASSYPPGEQYF. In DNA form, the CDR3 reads TGTGCCAGCAGTTACCCCCCCGGCGAGCAGTACTTC.

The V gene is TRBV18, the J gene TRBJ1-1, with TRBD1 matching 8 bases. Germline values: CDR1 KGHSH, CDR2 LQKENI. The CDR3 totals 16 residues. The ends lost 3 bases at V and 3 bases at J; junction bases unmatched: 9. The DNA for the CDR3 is TGTGCCAGCTCACCTGGCAGGGGGCGCCGAGACACTGAAGCTTTCTTT. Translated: CASSPGRGRRDTEAFF.

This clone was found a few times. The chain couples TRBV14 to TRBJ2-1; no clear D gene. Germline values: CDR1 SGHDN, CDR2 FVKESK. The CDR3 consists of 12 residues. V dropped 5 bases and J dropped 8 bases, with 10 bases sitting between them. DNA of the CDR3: TGTGCCAGCAGCTATTACGGAGATGAGCAGTTCTTC. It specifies CASSYYGDEQFF.

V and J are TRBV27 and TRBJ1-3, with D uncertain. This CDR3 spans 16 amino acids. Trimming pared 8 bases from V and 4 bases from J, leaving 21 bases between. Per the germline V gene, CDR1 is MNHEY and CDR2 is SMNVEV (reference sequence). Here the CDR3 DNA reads TGTGCCAGCCGGCCCTTAAAGACGGGATGGGGAAACACCATATATTTT. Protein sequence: CASRPLKTGWGNTIYF.

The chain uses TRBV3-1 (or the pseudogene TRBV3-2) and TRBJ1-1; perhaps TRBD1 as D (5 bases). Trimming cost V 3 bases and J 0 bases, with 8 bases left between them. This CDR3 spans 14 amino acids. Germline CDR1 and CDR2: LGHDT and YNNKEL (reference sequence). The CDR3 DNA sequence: TGTGCCAGCAGCCACCAGGGCATGAACACTGAAGCTTTCTTT. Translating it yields CASSHQGMNTEAFF.

This CDR3 reads CASSPRGTGVLTVNQPQHF. The CDR3 DNA follows: TGTGCCAGCAGTCCCCGGGGGACAGGGGTCCTTACCGTTAATCAGCCCCAGCATTTT. The J gene is TRBJ1-5, the V gene TRBV6-6, with 10 bases matching TRBD1. J was trimmed by 4 bases and V by 5 bases; bases with no gene match: 17. Germline V gene sequence: CDR1 MNHNY, CDR2 SVGAGI (reference sequence). The CDR3 covers 19 residues.

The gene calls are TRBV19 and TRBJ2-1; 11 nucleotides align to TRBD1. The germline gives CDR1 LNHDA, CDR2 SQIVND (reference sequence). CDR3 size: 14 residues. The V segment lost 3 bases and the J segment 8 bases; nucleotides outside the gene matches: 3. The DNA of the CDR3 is TGTGCCAGTAGTATCGGACAGGGGGCTCATGAGCAGTTCTTC. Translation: CASSIGQGAHEQFF. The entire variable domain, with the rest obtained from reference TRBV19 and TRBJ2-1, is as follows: DGGITQSPKYLFRKEGQNVTLSCEQNLNHDAMYWYRQDPGQGLRLIYYSQIVNDFQKGDIAEGYSVSREKKESFPLTVTSAQKNPTAFYLCASSIGQGAHEQFFGPGTRLTVL.